The T cell receptor beta chain described here comes from a study of T cells in Graves' hyperthyroidism and ophthalmopathy. This clonotype was counted only a few times. CDR1 and CDR2 from the germline V gene are KGHDR and SFDVKD. V was pared by 2 bases and J by 14 bases, with 12 bases between. The CDR3 runs 12 residues. Researchers took RNA transcripts and amplified the TCR beta CDR3 regions from them. TCR CDR3 regions were first amplified by RT-PCR with HTBI primers. TCRdb reprocessed the multiplex PCR reads with MiXCR, giving one entry per CDR3 protein. The sample gives 350,000 to 400,000 distinct CDR3 sequences, 15% to 20% of which show up once; around two fifths is in the top ten.

V is TRBV24-1 and J is TRBJ1-3; D is undetermined. Sequenced sample: blood. The clonotype comes from a man between 18 and 29 years old with Graves' ophthalmopathy. CDR3 DNA sequence: TGTGCCACCAGTGATTCAGTCTCGGGCTTATATTTT. This gives the protein CATSDSVSGLYF.